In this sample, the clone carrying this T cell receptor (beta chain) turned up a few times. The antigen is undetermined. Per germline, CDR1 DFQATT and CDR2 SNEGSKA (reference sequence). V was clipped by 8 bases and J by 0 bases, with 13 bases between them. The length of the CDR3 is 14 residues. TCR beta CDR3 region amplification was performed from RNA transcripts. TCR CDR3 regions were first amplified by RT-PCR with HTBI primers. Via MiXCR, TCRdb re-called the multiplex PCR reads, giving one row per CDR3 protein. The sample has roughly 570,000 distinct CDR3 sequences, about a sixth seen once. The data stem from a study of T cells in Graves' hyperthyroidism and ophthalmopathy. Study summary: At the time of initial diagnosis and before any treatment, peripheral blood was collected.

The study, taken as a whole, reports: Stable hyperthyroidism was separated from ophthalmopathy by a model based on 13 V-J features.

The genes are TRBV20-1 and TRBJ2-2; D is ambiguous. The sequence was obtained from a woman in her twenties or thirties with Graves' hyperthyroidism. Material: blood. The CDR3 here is CSHTGRANTGELFF. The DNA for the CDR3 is TGCAGTCACACGGGTCGCGCGAACACCGGGGAGCTGTTTTTT.